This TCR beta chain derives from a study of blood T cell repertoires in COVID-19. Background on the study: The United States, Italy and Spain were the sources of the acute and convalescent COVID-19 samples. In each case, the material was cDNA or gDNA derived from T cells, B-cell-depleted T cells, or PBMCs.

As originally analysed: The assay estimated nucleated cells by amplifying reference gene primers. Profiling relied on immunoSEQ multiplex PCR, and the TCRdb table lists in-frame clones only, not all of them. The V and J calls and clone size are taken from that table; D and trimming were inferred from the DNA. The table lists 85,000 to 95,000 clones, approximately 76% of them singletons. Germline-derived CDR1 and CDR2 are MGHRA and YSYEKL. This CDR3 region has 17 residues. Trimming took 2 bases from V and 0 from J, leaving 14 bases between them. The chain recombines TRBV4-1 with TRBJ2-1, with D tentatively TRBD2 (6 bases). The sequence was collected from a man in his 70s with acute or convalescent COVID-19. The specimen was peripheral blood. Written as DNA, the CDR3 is TGCGCCAGCAGCCAATCCCAAGCGGGCGTCTCCTACAATGAGCAGTTCTTC. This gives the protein CASSQSQAGVSYNEQFF.